A selection of T cell receptor beta chains follows, all from one sample in a study of identical twins. TCRdb reanalysed the 5' RACE reads using MiXCR and keeps one entry per CDR3 protein. Of over 500,000 distinct CDR3 sequences listed, under 25% are singletons. This sample also belongs to another study, concerning T cells expressing NK-cell markers.

The sample comprised CD4+ T cells sorted from blood. These receptors were obtained from a woman under 30 in good health. Each CDR3 is given without its conserved first and last residue. Fields, in order: V gene, D gene, J gene, CDR3 protein. A D gene is named only where the DNA matches it firmly.

v_gene: TRBV6-5; d_gene: .; j_gene: TRBJ1-2; CDR3aa: ASKPEHYGYT
v_gene: TRBV14; d_gene: .; j_gene: TRBJ2-7; CDR3aa: ASSQGLPKFYEQY
v_gene: TRBV7-9; d_gene: TRBD1; j_gene: TRBJ1-5; CDR3aa: ASSRQGSMEPQH
v_gene: TRBV5-1; d_gene: TRBD1; j_gene: TRBJ1-4; CDR3aa: ASSIQGIEEKLF
v_gene: TRBV7-9; d_gene: TRBD2; j_gene: TRBJ2-1; CDR3aa: ASSSIGAGGIDEQF
v_gene: TRBV10-3; d_gene: .; j_gene: TRBJ1-1; CDR3aa: AIKGYTEAF
v_gene: TRBV10-3; d_gene: TRBD2; j_gene: TRBJ2-3; CDR3aa: AISETSGGTDTQY
v_gene: TRBV19; d_gene: .; j_gene: TRBJ2-1; CDR3aa: ASSRGNYNEQF
v_gene: TRBV4-1; d_gene: TRBD1; j_gene: TRBJ2-7; CDR3aa: ASSQVRTGANEQY
v_gene: TRBV25-1; d_gene: .; j_gene: TRBJ2-1; CDR3aa: ASSMGEQF
v_gene: TRBV20-1; d_gene: TRBD2; j_gene: TRBJ2-3; CDR3aa: SAAGGPFSDTQY
v_gene: TRBV7-6; d_gene: TRBD2; j_gene: TRBJ2-1; CDR3aa: ASSRAGTSGGSSYNEQF
v_gene: TRBV7-9; d_gene: .; j_gene: TRBJ2-7; CDR3aa: ASSEARGISYEQY
v_gene: TRBV18; d_gene: TRBD1; j_gene: TRBJ1-1; CDR3aa: ASSPQGAMNTEAF
v_gene: TRBV7-8; d_gene: TRBD1; j_gene: TRBJ2-2; CDR3aa: ARGTGGLTGELF
v_gene: TRBV20-1; d_gene: TRBD2; j_gene: TRBJ2-1; CDR3aa: SHTGPGGEQF
v_gene: TRBV29-1; d_gene: .; j_gene: TRBJ2-5; CDR3aa: SVEGARRETQY
v_gene: TRBV6-1; d_gene: .; j_gene: TRBJ2-7; CDR3aa: ASSPTGIGPYEQY
v_gene: TRBV7-2; d_gene: .; j_gene: TRBJ2-1; CDR3aa: ASSSRLVNYNEQF
v_gene: TRBV3-1; d_gene: .; j_gene: TRBJ2-7; CDR3aa: ASSQDLFRPETQY
v_gene: TRBV7-6; d_gene: .; j_gene: TRBJ2-5; CDR3aa: ASSWTLQETQY
v_gene: TRBV5-1; d_gene: .; j_gene: TRBJ2-1; CDR3aa: ASSRDGGGRYNEQF